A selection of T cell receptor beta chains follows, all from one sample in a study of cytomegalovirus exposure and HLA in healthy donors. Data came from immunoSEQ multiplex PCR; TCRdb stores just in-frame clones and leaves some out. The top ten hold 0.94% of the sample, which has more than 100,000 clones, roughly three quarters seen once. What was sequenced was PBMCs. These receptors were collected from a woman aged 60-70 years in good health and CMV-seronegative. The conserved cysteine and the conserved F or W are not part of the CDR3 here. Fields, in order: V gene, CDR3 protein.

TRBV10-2,ASHTGLANYNEQF
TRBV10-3,AISGGYDTGELF
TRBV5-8,ASSLQDPRGYT
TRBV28,ASSPGLLTDTQY
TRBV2,ATSTDTDTQY
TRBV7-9,ASSPGTGNHEQY
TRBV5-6,ASSGGQGVYYGYT
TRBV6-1,ASTAGTGGNQPQH
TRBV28,ASSFAREGRYEQY
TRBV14,ASSPRLAQSTDTQY
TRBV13,ASSPQERGSSYEQY
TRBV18,ASSPSSSTDTQY
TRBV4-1,ASSQGATDKTGELF
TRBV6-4,ASRPGQDNSPLH
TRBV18,ASSTDNTGELF
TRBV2,ASSKDSYGYT
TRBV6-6,ASTQLDTQY
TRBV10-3,AISKAGATDTQY
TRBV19,ASSPTGGDQPQH
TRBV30,AWRRKGQIYNEQF
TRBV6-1,ASSEHRSLNTEAF
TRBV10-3,AISEGGSSYNEQF
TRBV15,ATGGGQGRKGAGYT
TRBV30,AWRRLEGALSEQY
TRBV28,ASSPDQGFHMGVSNQPQH
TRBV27,ASSYRVNTEAF
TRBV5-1,ASSLGGTEETQY
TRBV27,ASSWTGRGSYEQY
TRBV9,ASSAYRLPSSYNEQF
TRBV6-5,ASSYSILQGTGGYT
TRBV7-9,ASSRDRAYTEAF
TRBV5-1,ASSPGQGASETQY